The present TCR beta chain was sequenced within a study of cytomegalovirus exposure and HLA in healthy donors. Germline CDR1 and CDR2: SNHLY and FYNNEI. The CDR3 loop spans 13 amino acids. The ends were cut back, 7 bases at V and 1 base at J, with 8 bases in the middle. PCR was performed using 60 Vbeta and 13 Jbeta primers. Original analysis: There were 70 million to 95 million unique TCR beta chains by a later count, and 10 million to 12 million of them were shared. Libraries were prepared by immunoSEQ multiplex PCR; TCRdb keeps only in-frame clonotypes and omits some of them. V and J calls and clone size are given by that table; D and trimming were obtained from the DNA. The sample records 130,000 or so clones, almost 80% being singletons. General study results and limits: A later analysis found that most CMV-associated TCR beta chains appeared HLA-restricted.

Concerning this clone: Its antigen is undetermined.

The J gene is TRBJ1-5, the V gene TRBV2, with unresolved D. The sequenced sample was PBMCs. The receptor comes from a female donor in good health and CMV-seronegative. The DNA for the CDR3 is TGTGCCAGCAAAAACAGCAGCAATCAGCCCCAGCATTTT. Encoded protein: CASKNSSNQPQHF.